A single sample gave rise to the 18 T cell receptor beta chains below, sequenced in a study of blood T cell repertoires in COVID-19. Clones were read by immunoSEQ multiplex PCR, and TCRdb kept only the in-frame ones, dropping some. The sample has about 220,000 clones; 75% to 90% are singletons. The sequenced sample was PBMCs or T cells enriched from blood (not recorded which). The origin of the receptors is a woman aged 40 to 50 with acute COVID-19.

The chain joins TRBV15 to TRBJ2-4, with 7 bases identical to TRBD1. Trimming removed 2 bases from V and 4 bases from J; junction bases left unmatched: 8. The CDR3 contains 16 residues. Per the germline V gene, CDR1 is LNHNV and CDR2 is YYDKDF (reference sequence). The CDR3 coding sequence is TGTGCCACCAGCAGAAATGCGTTGGGACAGAAAAACATTCAGTACTTC. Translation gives CATSRNALGQKNIQYF.

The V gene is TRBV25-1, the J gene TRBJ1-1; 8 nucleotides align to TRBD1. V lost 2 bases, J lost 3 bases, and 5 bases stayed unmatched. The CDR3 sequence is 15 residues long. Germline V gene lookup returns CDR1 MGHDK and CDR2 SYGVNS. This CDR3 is CASSETGGRDTEAFF. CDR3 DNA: TGTGCCAGCAGTGAAACAGGGGGGCGGGACACTGAAGCTTTCTTT.

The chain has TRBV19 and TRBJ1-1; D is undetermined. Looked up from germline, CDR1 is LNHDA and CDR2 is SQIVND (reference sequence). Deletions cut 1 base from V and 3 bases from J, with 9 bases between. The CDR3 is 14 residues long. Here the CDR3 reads CASSIAGIHTEAFF. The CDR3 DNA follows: TGTGCCAGTAGTATAGCCGGGATTCACACTGAAGCTTTCTTT.

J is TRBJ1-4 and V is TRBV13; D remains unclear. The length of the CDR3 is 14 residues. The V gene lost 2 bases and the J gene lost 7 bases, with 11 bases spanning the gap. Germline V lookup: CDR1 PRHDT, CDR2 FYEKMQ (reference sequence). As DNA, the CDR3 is TGTGCCAGCAGCTTAAGGCGGATCGGTGAAAAACTGTTTTTT. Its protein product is CASSLRRIGEKLFF. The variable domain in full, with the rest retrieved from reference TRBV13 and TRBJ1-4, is AAGVIQSPRHLIKEKRETATLKCYPIPRHDTVYWYQQGPGQDPQFLISFYEKMQSDKGSIPDRFSAQQFSDYHSELNMSSLELGDSALYFCASSLRRIGEKLFFGSGTQLSVL.

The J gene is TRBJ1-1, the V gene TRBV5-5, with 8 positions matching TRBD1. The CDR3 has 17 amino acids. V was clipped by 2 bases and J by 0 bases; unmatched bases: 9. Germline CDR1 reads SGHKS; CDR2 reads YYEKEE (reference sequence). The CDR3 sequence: CASSLLWRTGMNTEAFF. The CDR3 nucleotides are TGTGCCAGCAGCTTATTATGGCGGACAGGGATGAACACTGAAGCTTTCTTT.

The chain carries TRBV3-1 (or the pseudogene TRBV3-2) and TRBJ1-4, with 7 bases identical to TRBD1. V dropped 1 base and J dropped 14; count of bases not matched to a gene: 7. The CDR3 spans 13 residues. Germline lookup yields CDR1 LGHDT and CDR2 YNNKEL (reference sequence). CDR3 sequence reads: CASSQGQGATLFF. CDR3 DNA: TGTGCCAGCAGCCAAGGACAGGGTGCTACTCTGTTTTTT.

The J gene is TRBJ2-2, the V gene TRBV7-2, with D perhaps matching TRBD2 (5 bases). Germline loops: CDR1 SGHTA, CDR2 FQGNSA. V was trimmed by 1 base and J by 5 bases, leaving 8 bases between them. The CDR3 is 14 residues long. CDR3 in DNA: TGTGCCAGCAGCTTAGAGGGCGGGACCGGGGAGCTGTTTTTT. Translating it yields CASSLEGGTGELFF.

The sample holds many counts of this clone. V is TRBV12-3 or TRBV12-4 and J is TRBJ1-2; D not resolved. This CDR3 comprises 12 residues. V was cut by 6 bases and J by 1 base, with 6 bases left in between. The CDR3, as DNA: TGTGCCAGCAGGTCAGATAACTATGGCTACACCTTC. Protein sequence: CASRSDNYGYTF.

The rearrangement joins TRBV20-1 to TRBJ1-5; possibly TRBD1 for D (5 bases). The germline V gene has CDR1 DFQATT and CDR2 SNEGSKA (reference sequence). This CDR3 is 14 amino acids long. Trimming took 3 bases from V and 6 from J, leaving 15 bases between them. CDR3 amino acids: CSASRGSPGQPQHF. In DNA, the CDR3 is TGCAGTGCTAGTCGGGGGTCGCCAGGTCAGCCCCAGCATTTT.

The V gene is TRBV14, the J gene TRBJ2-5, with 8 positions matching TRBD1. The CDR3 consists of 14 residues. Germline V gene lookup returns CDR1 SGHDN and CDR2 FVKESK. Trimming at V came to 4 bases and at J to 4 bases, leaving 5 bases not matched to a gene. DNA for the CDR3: TGTGCCAGCAGCCTCGGACAGGGAAGAGAGACCCAGTACTTC. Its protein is CASSLGQGRETQYF.

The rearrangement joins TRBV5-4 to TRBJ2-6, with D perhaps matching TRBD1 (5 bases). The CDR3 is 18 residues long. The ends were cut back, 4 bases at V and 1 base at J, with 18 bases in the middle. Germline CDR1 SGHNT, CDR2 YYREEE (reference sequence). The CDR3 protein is CASSPWGRAGSGANVLTF. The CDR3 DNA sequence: TGTGCCAGCAGCCCGTGGGGCAGGGCCGGTTCTGGGGCCAACGTCCTGACTTTC.

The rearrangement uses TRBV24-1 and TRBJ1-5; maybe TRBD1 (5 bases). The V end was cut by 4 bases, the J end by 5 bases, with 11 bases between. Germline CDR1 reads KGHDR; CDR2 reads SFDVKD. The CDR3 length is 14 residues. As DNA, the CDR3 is TGTGCCACCAGTGACTTGCTCAGGGATCAGCCCCAGCATTTT. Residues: CATSDLLRDQPQHF.

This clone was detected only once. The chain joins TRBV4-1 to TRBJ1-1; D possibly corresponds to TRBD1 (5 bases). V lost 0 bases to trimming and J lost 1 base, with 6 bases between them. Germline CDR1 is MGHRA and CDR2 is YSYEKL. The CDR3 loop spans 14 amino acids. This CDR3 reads CASSQDQGNTEAFF. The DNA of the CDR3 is TGCGCCAGCAGCCAAGATCAGGGGAACACTGAAGCTTTCTTT.

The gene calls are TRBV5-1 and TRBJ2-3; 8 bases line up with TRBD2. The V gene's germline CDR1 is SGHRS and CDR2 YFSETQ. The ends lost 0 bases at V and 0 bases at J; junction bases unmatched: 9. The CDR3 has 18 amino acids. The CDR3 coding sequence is TGCGCCAGCAGCTTGGTTGTTAGCGGGGTGACTAGCACAGATACGCAGTATTTT. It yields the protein CASSLVVSGVTSTDTQYF.

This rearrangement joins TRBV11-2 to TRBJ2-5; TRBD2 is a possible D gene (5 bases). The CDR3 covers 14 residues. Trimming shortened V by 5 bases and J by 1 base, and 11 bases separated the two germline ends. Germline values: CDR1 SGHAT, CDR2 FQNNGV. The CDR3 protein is CASSRDYRQETQYF. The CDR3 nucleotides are TGTGCCAGCAGCCGAGACTATCGCCAAGAGACCCAGTACTTC.

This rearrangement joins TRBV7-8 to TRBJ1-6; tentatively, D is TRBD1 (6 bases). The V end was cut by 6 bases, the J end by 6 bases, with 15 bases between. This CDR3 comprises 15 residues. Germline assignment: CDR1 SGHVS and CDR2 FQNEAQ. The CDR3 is CASSYSQGTNSPLHF. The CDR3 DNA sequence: TGTGCCAGCAGTTATTCACAGGGTACTAATTCACCCCTCCACTTT. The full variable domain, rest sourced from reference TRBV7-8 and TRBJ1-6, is GAGVSQSPRYKVAKRGQDVALRCDPISGHVSLFWYQQALGQGPEFLTYFQNEAQLDKSGLPSDRFFAERPEGSVSTLKIQRTQQEDSAVYLCASSYSQGTNSPLHFGNGTRLTVT.

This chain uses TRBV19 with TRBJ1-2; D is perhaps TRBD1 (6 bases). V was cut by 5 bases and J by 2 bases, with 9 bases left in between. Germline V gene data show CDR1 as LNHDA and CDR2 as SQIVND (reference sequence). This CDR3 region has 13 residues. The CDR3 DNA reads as TGTGCCAGTAGTCCAACAGGGAACTATGGCTACACCTTC. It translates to CASSPTGNYGYTF. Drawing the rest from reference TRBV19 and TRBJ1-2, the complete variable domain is DGGITQSPKYLFRKEGQNVTLSCEQNLNHDAMYWYRQDPGQGLRLIYYSQIVNDFQKGDIAEGYSVSREKKESFPLTVTSAQKNPTAFYLCASSPTGNYGYTFGSGTRLTVV.

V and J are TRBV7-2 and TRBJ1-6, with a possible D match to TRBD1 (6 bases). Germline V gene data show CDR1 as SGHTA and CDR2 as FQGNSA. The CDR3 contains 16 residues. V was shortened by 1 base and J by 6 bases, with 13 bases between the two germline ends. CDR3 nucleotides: TGTGCCAGCAGCTTAGTACGGGGGGCGCCTAATTCACCCCTCCACTTT. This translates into CASSLVRGAPNSPLHF.